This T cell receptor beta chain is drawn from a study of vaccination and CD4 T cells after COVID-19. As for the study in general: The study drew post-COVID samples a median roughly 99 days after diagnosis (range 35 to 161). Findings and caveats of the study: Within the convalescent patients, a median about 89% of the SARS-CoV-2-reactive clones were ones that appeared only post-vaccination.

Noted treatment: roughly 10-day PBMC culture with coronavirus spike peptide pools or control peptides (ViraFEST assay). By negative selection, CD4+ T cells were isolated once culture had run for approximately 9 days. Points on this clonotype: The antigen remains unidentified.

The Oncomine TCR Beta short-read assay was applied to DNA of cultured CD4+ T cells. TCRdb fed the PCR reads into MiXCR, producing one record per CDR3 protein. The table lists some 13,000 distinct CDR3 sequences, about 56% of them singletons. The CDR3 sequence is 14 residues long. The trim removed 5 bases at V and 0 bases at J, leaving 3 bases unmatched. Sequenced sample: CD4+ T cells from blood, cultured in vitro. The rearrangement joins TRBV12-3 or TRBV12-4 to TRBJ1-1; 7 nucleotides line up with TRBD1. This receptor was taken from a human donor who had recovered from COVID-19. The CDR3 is CASSIRGLNTEAFF. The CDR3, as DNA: TGTGCCAGCAGTATAAGGGGGCTGAACACTGAAGCTTTCTTT.